This is a list of T cell receptor beta chains from one sample in a study of blood T cell repertoires in COVID-19. The table came from immunoSEQ multiplex PCR; TCRdb's copy has only in-frame clones and leaves some out. The sample has approximately 200,000 clones, approximately 79% seen once; the top ten hold approximately 15%. Material for sequencing was peripheral blood. All receptors derive from a man in his fifties or sixties with active or convalescent COVID-19. Each CDR3 is given with its conserved first and last residue. A D gene is named only where the DNA matches it firmly. Clone size appears in some rows only: once, few, many, or a class for an expanded clone.

j_call v_call clone_size d_call cdr3_nt cdr3_aa
TRBJ2-6 TRBV7-9 - - TGTGCCAGCAGCTTTCAGGGCCTTTCTGGGGCCAACGTCCTGACTTTC CASSFQGLSGANVLTF
TRBJ2-5 TRBV5-1 - TRBD1 TGCGCCAGCAGCATAAAACCAGGGGGAGCTTGGTCCCAAGAGACCCAGTACTTC CASSIKPGGAWSQETQYF
TRBJ1-2 TRBV27 - - TGTGCCAGCAGTTTACAGGGAGGTGGTGGCTACACCTTC CASSLQGGGGYTF
TRBJ1-5 TRBV27 - - TGTGCCAGCCGAGGAGTGCTAAGCAATCAGCCCCAGCATTTT CASRGVLSNQPQHF
TRBJ2-1 TRBV6-5 - TRBD1 TGTGCCAGCAGAAAGGACAGGGCTGCCAATGAGCAGTTCTTC CASRKDRAANEQFF
TRBJ1-1 TRBV5-1 - - TGCGCCAGCAGCTCCGGGACAACCGTGAACACTGAAGCTTTCTTT CASSSGTTVNTEAFF
TRBJ2-1 TRBV24-1 - TRBD2 TGTGCCACCAGTCCTAGGGCAGGGGAGCGGGAGGCCAGCTCCTACAATGAGCAGTTCTTC CATSPRAGEREASSYNEQFF
TRBJ1-1 TRBV19 - TRBD1 TGTGCCAGTAGTAACCCAGGACAGGCCATAAACCAAGCTTTCTTT CASSNPGQAINQAFF
TRBJ2-5 TRBV11-2 - TRBD2 TGTGCCAGCAGCCCTAACCGGGGGGGGATTCGAGAGACCCAGTACTTC CASSPNRGGIRETQYF
TRBJ1-4 TRBV28 - - TGTGCCAGCAGTTTATCCCTCGCGGGCGAAACTGAAAAACTGTTTTTT CASSLSLAGETEKLFF
TRBJ1-5 TRBV5-5 few - TGTGCCAGCAGCTTGGGGCGACTTAATCAGCCCCAGCATTTT CASSLGRLNQPQHF
TRBJ2-7 TRBV29-1 - TRBD1 TGCAGCGTTGTCCCGGACAGGAGGTCCTACGAGCAGTACTTC CSVVPDRRSYEQYF
TRBJ1-6 TRBV11-3 - TRBD1 TGTGCCAGGGCTGGACAGGGGGTTAGCTCCTATAATTCACCCCTCCACTTT CARAGQGVSSYNSPLHF
TRBJ2-6 TRBV10-3 once - TGTGCCATCGGGCCCTCGACTGGGGCCAACGTCCTGACTTTC CAIGPSTGANVLTF
TRBJ1-1 TRBV7-2 - - TGTGCCAGCAGCCGACAGGTGAACACTGAAGCTTTCTTT CASSRQVNTEAFF
TRBJ1-1 TRBV11-2 few TRBD1 TGTGCCAGCAGCCCCAGGACAGGGAGCTTAGAAGCTTTCTTT CASSPRTGSLEAFF
TRBJ1-4 TRBV28 - - TGTGCCAGCAGTTTAGGACTTCAGCTTACTAATGAAAAACTGTTTTTT CASSLGLQLTNEKLFF
TRBJ1-5 TRBV18 - TRBD1 TGTGCCAGCTCACCCTCACAGGGGACTCAGCCCCAGCATTTT CASSPSQGTQPQHF
TRBJ2-3 TRBV27 - - TGTGCCAGCAGTTTCGCCCCCCCAGGAGATACGCAGTATTTT CASSFAPPGDTQYF
TRBJ2-5 TRBV25-1 - - TGTGCCAGCAGTGACGGGTCACTAGGTGGAGAGACCCAGTACTTC CASSDGSLGGETQYF
TRBJ2-5 TRBV12-3/TRBV12-4 few TRBD1 TGTGCCAGCAGTGGGGACAGCCAAGAGACCCAGTACTTC CASSGDSQETQYF
TRBJ2-7 TRBV28 - - TGTGCCAGCAGTATTAACCCGGAACTAGACTACGGGGAGCAGTACTTC CASSINPELDYGEQYF
TRBJ2-5 TRBV5-6 - - TGTGCCAGCAGCTTGGCTCAGGGGTCGGGGCAAGAGACCCAGTACTTC CASSLAQGSGQETQYF
TRBJ2-7 TRBV9 - - TGTGCCAGCAGCCGCACCGGGGGGACACTTTCCTACGAGCAGTACTTC CASSRTGGTLSYEQYF
TRBJ2-2 TRBV12-5 few - TGTGCTTGGGGCCCCGGGGAGCTGTTTTTT CAWGPGELFF
TRBJ1-1 TRBV4-1 - - TGCGCCAGCAGCCAAGATCTAACCAACACTGAAGCTTTCTTT CASSQDLTNTEAFF
TRBJ2-3 TRBV29-1 - - TGCAGCGTTGACTCCGGGGCAGATACGCAGTATTTT CSVDSGADTQYF
TRBJ1-4 TRBV10-3 - - TGTGCCATCAGTGAGGACAGCAGGCGGGAAAAACTGTTTTTT CAISEDSRREKLFF
TRBJ2-7 TRBV3-1/TRBV3-2 few - TGTGCCAGCAGCCAAGTAGCCCCGCGTGGGGAGCAGTACTTC CASSQVAPRGEQYF
TRBJ2-1 TRBV7-2 - TRBD2 TGTGCCAGCAGCTTAGTTGGACTAGCGACCGAAAATGAGCAGTTCTTC CASSLVGLATENEQFF
TRBJ2-1 TRBV11-3 - - TGTGCCAGCAGCTTGGACGGGGTCTCCTACAATGAGCAGTTCTTC CASSLDGVSYNEQFF
TRBJ2-7 TRBV19 few TRBD1 TGTGCCAGTGGACAGGGTCCGAGTTCCTACGAGCAGTACTTC CASGQGPSSYEQYF
TRBJ2-1 TRBV29-1 once TRBD2 TGCAGCGCCGAGGGAGGGCCCAGGTACAATGAGCAGTTCTTC CSAEGGPRYNEQFF
TRBJ2-4 TRBV27 - - TGTGCCAGCAGTTTGCGGGACGGGAACATTCAGTACTTC CASSLRDGNIQYF
TRBJ1-1 TRBV5-1 - TRBD1 TGCGCCAGCAGCTCGACCTACCTAGGACAGGTGAACACTGAAGCTTTCTTT CASSSTYLGQVNTEAFF
TRBJ1-5 TRBV9 once - TGTGCCAGCAGCCCAGGACAGTCCAATCAGCCCCAGCATTTT CASSPGQSNQPQHF
TRBJ1-6 TRBV6-1 - - TGTGCCAGCAGTGCGACGGGGGGGCTCGGAAGCTCCTATAATTCACCCCTCCACTTT CASSATGGLGSSYNSPLHF
TRBJ2-3 TRBV29-1 - - TGCAGCGTTCCCCGACTAGCAGATACGCAGTATTTT CSVPRLADTQYF
TRBJ1-2 TRBV11-1 - - TGTGCCAGCAGCTCGCGGCAGGGGTGGCTCTATGGCTACACCTTC CASSSRQGWLYGYTF
TRBJ1-1 TRBV5-1 - - TGCGCCAGCAGCTTGGTCCGAGGGAACACTGAAGCTTTCTTT CASSLVRGNTEAFF
TRBJ1-5 TRBV18 - TRBD1 TGTGCCAGCTCACCACCGGGACAGGGAGGACAGCCCCAGCATTTT CASSPPGQGGQPQHF
TRBJ2-3 TRBV21-1 few - TGTGCCAGCAGCAACAAAGGGGCGAACACAGATACGCAGTATTTT CASSNKGANTDTQYF
TRBJ2-5 TRBV18 - TRBD1 TGTGCCAGCTCACCACCGTTACGGACAGGGTCGGAGACCCAGTACTTC CASSPPLRTGSETQYF
TRBJ1-2 TRBV7-9 - - TGTGCCAGCAGCCCCGGTTCAGGCTATGGCTACACCTTC CASSPGSGYGYTF
TRBJ2-1 TRBV7-9 - TRBD2 TGTGCCAGCAGCCCCAGACAGGGAACTAGCGGGTCTTACAATGAGCAGTTCTTC CASSPRQGTSGSYNEQFF
TRBJ2-1 TRBV10-3 - TRBD1 TGTGCCATCAGTGCCGTACAGGGGGCGCAGGATGAGCAGTTCTTC CAISAVQGAQDEQFF
TRBJ2-5 TRBV7-9 few TRBD2 TGTGCCAGCAGTCGGGACTATGATGAGACCCAGTACTTC CASSRDYDETQYF
TRBJ1-2 TRBV5-5 - - TGTGCCAGCAGCGCGGCCCCTCACTATGGCTACACCTTC CASSAAPHYGYTF
TRBJ2-1 TRBV7-2 - TRBD2 TGTGCCAGCAGCTTAGCCGCTAGCGGGGGGGATAATGAGCAGTTCTTC CASSLAASGGDNEQFF
TRBJ2-3 TRBV18 once TRBD1 TGTGCCAGCTCACCCCTCCGGACAGGGAGCACAGATACGCAGTATTTT CASSPLRTGSTDTQYF
TRBJ2-7 TRBV7-3 - - TGTGCCAGCAGCTGGGGCCGGACCTACGAGCAGTACTTC CASSWGRTYEQYF
TRBJ2-1 TRBV7-2 - - TGTGCCAGCACCCCCGTTAGCGGCTCCTACAATGAGCAGTTCTTC CASTPVSGSYNEQFF
TRBJ2-3 TRBV5-6 - - TGTGCCAGCAGCTTGGGTGGAGGTAGCACAGATACGCAGTATTTT CASSLGGGSTDTQYF
TRBJ1-1 TRBV5-1 - - TGCGCCAGCAGCGCAGAGGGCACTGAAGCTTTCTTT CASSAEGTEAFF
TRBJ1-1 TRBV19 - TRBD1 TGTGCCAGTAGTGTAGGGACAGGGATGAACACTGAAGCTTTCTTT CASSVGTGMNTEAFF
TRBJ2-2 TRBV5-1 - TRBD1 TGCGCCAGCAGGTACCCGGGACAGGGCAACACCGGGGAGCTGTTTTTT CASRYPGQGNTGELFF
TRBJ1-3 TRBV24-1 few - TGTGCCACCAGTGATAGCCGGTCTCTCGGAAACACCATATATTTT CATSDSRSLGNTIYF
TRBJ2-1 TRBV6-6 - - TGTGCCAGCAGTTCACCGGGACTCCGGATAGGGGAGCAGTTCTTC CASSSPGLRIGEQFF
TRBJ1-2 TRBV7-2 - TRBD1 TGTGCCAGCAGCTTACAATCGGGACAGGGCGGAGGCTATGGCTACACCTTC CASSLQSGQGGGYGYTF
TRBJ1-5 TRBV19 - - TGTGCCAGTAGTATCGGACAGCTCAATCAGCCCCAGCATTTT CASSIGQLNQPQHF